This T cell receptor beta chain was obtained from a study of T cell responses to AZD1222 COVID-19 vaccine. Study-wide points: Variant regions that are unmutated are reportedly the target of nearly half of spike-specific TCRs.

Measured with immunoSEQ multiplex PCR; TCRdb has only the in-frame clones, and not every one. The repertoire holds 97,000 or so clones, with less than 90% as singletons. Germline CDR1 is SGHTA and CDR2 is FQGNSA. V lost 1 base and J 4 bases, leaving 8 bases between the germline ends. The CDR3 has 14 amino acids. Points on this clone: Its antigen is not known.

The chain links TRBV7-2 to TRBJ1-5; D unresolved. This receptor was taken from an adult in good health. Here the sequenced sample was peripheral blood, taken on day 0 of AZD1222 vaccination. The CDR3: CASSLEQMNQPQHF. CDR3 sequence (DNA): TGTGCCAGCAGCTTAGAACAGATGAATCAGCCCCAGCATTTT.